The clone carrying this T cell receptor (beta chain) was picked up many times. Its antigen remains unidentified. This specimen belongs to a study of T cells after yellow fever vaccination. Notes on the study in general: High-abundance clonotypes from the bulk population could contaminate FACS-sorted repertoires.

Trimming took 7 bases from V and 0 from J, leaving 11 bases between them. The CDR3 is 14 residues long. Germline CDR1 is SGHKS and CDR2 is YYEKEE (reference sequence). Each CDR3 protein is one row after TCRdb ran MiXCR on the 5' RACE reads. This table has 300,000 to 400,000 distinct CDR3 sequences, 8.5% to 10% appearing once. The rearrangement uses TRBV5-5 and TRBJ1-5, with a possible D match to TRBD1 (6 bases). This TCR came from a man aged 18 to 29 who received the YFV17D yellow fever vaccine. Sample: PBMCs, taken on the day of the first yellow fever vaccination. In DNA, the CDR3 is TGTGCCAGCGACGGGGGCCTTAGCAATCAGCCCCAGCATTTT. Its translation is CASDGGLSNQPQHF.